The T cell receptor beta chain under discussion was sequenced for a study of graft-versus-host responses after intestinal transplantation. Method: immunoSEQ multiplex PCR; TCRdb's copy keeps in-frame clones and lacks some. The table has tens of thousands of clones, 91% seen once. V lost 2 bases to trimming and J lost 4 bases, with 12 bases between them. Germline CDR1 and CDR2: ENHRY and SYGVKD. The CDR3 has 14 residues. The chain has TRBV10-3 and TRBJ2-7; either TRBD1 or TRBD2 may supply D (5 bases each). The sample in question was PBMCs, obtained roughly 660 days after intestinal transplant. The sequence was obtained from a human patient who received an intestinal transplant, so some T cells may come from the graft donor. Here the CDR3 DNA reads TGTGCCATCAGTGAGACCCGGGGACGGTACGAGCAGTACTTC. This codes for CAISETRGRYEQYF.